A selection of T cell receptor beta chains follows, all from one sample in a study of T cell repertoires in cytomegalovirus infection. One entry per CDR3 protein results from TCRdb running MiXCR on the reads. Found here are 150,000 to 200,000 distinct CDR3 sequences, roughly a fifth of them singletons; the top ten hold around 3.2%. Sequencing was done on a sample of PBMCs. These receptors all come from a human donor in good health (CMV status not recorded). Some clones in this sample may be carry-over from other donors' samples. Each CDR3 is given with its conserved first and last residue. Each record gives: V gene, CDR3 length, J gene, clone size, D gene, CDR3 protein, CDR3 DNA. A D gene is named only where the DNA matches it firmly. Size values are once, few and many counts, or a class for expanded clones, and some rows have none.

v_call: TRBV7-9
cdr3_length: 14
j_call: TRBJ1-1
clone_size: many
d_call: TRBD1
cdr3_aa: CASSLNRGPTEAFF
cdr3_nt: TGTGCCAGCAGCTTGAACAGGGGGCCCACTGAAGCTTTCTTT

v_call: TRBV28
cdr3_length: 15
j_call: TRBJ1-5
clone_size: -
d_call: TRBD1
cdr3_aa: CASRSTGDDNQPQHF
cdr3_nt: TGTGCCAGCAGATCTACAGGGGACGACAATCAGCCCCAGCATTTT

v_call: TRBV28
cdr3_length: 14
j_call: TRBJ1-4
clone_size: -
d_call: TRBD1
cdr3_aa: CASSSGTVNEKLFF
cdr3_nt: TGTGCCAGCAGCTCCGGGACAGTGAATGAAAAACTGTTTTTT

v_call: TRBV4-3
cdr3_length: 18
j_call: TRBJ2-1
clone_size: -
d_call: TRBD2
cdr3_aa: CASSQDSSGSGRYNEQFF
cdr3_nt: TGCGCCAGCAGCCAAGATTCGAGCGGGAGTGGGAGGTACAATGAGCAGTTCTTC

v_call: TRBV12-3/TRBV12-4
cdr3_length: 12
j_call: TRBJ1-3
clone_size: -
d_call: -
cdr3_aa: CASSTIGNTIYF
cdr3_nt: TGTGCCAGCAGTACGATCGGAAACACCATATATTTT

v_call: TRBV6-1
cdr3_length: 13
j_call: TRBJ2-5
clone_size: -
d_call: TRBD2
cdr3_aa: CALRNSGSETQYF
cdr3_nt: TGTGCCCTCAGGAATAGCGGGAGTGAGACCCAGTACTTC

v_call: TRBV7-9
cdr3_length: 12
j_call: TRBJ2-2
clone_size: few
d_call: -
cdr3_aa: CASSADTGELFF
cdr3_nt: TGTGCCAGCAGCGCGGACACCGGGGAGCTGTTTTTT

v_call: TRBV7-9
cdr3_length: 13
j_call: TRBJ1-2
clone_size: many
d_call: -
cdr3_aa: CASSLEVGYGYTF
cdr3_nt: TGTGCCAGCAGCCTTGAGGTCGGCTATGGCTACACCTTC

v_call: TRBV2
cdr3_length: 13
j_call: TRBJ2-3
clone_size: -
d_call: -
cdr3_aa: CASTRGDADTQYF
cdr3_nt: TGTGCCAGCACCCGAGGGGATGCAGATACGCAGTATTTT

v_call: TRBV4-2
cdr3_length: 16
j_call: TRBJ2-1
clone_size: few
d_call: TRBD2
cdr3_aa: CASSQVGLAEYNEQFF
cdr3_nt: TGTGCCAGCAGCCAAGTGGGACTAGCGGAGTACAATGAGCAGTTCTTC

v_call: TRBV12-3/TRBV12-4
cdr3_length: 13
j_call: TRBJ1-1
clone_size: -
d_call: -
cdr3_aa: CASSWGPNTEAFF
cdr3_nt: TGTGCCAGCAGTTGGGGACCGAACACTGAAGCTTTCTTT

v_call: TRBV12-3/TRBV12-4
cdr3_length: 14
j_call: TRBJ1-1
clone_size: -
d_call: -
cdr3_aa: CASSTGHLNTEAFF
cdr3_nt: TGTGCCAGCAGCACGGGACACTTGAACACTGAAGCTTTCTTT

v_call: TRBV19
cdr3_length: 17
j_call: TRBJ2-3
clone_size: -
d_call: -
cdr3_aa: CASSKPPGQRDPDTQYF
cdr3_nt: TGTGCCAGTAGTAAACCTCCAGGACAGAGGGATCCAGATACGCAGTATTTT

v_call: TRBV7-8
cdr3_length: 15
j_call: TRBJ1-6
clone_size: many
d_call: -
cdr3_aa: CASRQSRNEYSPLHF
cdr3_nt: TGTGCCAGCAGACAGAGCCGTAATGAGTATTCACCCCTCCACTTT

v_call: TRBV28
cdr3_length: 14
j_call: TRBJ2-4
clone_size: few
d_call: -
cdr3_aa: CASSPVTGAYIQYF
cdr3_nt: TGTGCCAGCAGCCCTGTGACGGGGGCGTACATTCAGTACTTC

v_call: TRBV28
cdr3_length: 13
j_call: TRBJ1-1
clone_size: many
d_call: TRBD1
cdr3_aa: CASTPQGALEAFF
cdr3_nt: TGTGCCAGCACCCCTCAGGGGGCGTTGGAAGCTTTCTTT

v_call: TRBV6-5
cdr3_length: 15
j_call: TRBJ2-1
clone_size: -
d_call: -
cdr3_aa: CASRPPDRGYNEQFF
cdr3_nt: TGTGCCAGCAGGCCTCCCGATAGGGGCTACAATGAGCAGTTCTTC

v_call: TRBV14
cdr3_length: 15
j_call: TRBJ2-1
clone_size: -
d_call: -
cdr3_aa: CASSRTGRSYNEQFF
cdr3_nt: TGTGCCAGCAGCCGAACAGGGAGGTCCTACAATGAGCAGTTCTTC

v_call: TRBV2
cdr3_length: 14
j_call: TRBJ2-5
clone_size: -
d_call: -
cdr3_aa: CATSSGLDQETQYF
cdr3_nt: TGTGCCACTTCTTCTGGGCTAGACCAAGAGACCCAGTACTTC

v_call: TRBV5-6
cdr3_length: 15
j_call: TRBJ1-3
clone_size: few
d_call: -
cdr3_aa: CASSLRGRSGNTIYF
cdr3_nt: TGTGCCAGCAGCTTGCGCGGCCGCTCTGGAAACACCATATATTTT

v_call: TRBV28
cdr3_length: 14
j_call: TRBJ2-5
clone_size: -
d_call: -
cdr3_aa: CASRPQGKGETQYF
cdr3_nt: TGTGCCAGCCGCCCGCAGGGAAAGGGGGAGACCCAGTACTTC

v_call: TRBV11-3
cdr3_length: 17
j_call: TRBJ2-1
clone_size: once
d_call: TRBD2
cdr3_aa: CASSLRGGGRGGNEQFF
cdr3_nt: TGTGCCAGCAGCTTGAGAGGGGGGGGACGGGGGGGCAATGAGCAGTTCTTC

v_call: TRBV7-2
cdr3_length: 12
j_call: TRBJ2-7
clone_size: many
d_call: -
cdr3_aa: CASSFSSYEQYF
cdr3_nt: TGTGCCAGCAGCTTCTCGTCCTACGAGCAGTACTTC